Below are 18 T cell receptor beta chains sequenced from a single sample in a study of blood T cell repertoires in COVID-19. Method: immunoSEQ multiplex PCR; TCRdb's copy keeps in-frame clones and lacks some. The repertoire holds about 46,000 clones, with 70% to 90% as singletons. Input material: PBMCs or T cells enriched from blood (not recorded which). The receptors shown here come from a woman aged 45-60 years who had recovered from COVID-19.

This clone showed up just a few times. The chain employs TRBV28 and TRBJ1-4; D is unresolved. V gave up 6 bases and J gave up 0 bases, with 14 bases separating them. Germline loops: CDR1 MDHEN, CDR2 SYDVKM. CDR3 length: 16 residues. CDR3 nucleotides: TGTGCCAGCAGCTCCCCCTCAGGTGCAACTAATGAAAAACTGTTTTTT. Its translation: CASSSPSGATNEKLFF.

The gene calls are TRBV30 and TRBJ1-4; a weak D match, TRBD1 (6 bases). The germline V gene has CDR1 GTSNPN and CDR2 SVGIG (reference sequence). CDR3 length: 16 amino acids. V gave up 1 base and J gave up 0 bases, with 12 bases separating them. The CDR3 region is CAWSADRFATNEKLFF. CDR3 in DNA: TGTGCCTGGAGTGCCGACAGGTTTGCAACTAATGAAAAACTGTTTTTT.

The chain combines TRBV3-1 (or the pseudogene TRBV3-2) with TRBJ1-2, with D possibly being TRBD1 (6 bases). The length of the CDR3 is 14 residues. In germline, CDR1 is LGHDT, CDR2 YNNKEL (reference sequence). Trimming took 2 bases from V and 8 from J, leaving 15 bases between them. CDR3 in DNA: TGTGCCAGCAGCCAACTGGGACGCCAGGGGGGCTACACCTTC. The encoded protein is CASSQLGRQGGYTF.

The genes are TRBV7-3 and TRBJ1-2; a weak D match, TRBD1 (5 bases). The CDR3 is 12 amino acids. Germline CDR1 is SGHTA and CDR2 is FQGTGA. Trimming took off 4 bases at V and 8 bases at J, with 11 bases between the two ends. The CDR3, as DNA: TGTGCCAGCAGCTCCGACAGATCGGGCTACACCTTC. Translation gives CASSSDRSGYTF.

This sequence joins TRBV18 and TRBJ1-4; weak D call: TRBD1 (5 bases). V was pared by 0 bases and J by 8 bases, with 13 bases between. CDR1 is KGHSH and CDR2 is LQKENI in the germline V gene. This CDR3 comprises 15 residues. CDR3 bases: TGTGCCAGCTCACCACCGGAGGATCGGGGGGAAAAACTGTTTTTT. It specifies CASSPPEDRGEKLFF.

This chain links TRBV7-2 with TRBJ2-2, with a possible D match to TRBD2 (6 bases). Trimming stripped 5 bases from V and 5 bases from J, with 12 bases between. This CDR3 region has 14 residues. In germline, CDR1 is SGHTA, CDR2 FQGNSA. The CDR3 is CASSTTSKTGELFF. CDR3 DNA sequence: TGTGCCAGCAGCACAACTAGCAAAACCGGGGAGCTGTTTTTT.

V gene TRBV28 combines with J gene TRBJ1-2; 9 bases are a match to TRBD1. V shed 4 bases and J 8 bases; nucleotides not matched to a gene: 5. The CDR3 is 13 residues long. The V gene's germline CDR1 is MDHEN and CDR2 SYDVKM. The DNA of the CDR3 is TGTGCCAGCAGTTCCACAGGGGGCCGCGGCTACACCTTC. This codes for CASSSTGGRGYTF.

The chain joins TRBV15 to TRBJ2-7, with 8 bases matching TRBD1. Germline V gene data show CDR1 as LNHNV and CDR2 as YYDKDF (reference sequence). The length of the CDR3 is 13 residues. V trimming: 8 bases; J trimming: 1 base; junction bases outside the gene matches: 4. The CDR3 region is CATRTGLSYEQYF. For the CDR3, the DNA is TGTGCCACCCGGACAGGGTTATCCTACGAGCAGTACTTC.

This clone was detected only a few times. The gene calls are TRBV7-2 and TRBJ2-1; a possible D gene is TRBD2 (5 bases). Germline V lookup: CDR1 SGHTA, CDR2 FQGNSA. V was shortened by 2 bases and J by 7 bases, with 15 bases between the two germline ends. The CDR3 contains 15 residues. The CDR3 sequence is CASSLNGLNGNEQFF. The CDR3 DNA is TGTGCCAGCAGCTTAAACGGACTCAATGGGAATGAGCAGTTCTTC.

Only a few counts were recorded for this clone. The J gene is TRBJ2-2, the V gene TRBV7-9; D is uncertain. V was cut by 6 bases and J by 6 bases, with 8 bases left in between. Germline CDR1 and CDR2: SEHNR and FQNEAQ (reference sequence). This CDR3 contains 12 residues. The CDR3 DNA is TGTGCCAGCAGTATCCCCCCCGGGGAGCTGTTTTTT. This translates into CASSIPPGELFF. The complete variable domain, with remaining parts taken from reference TRBV7-9 and TRBJ2-2, reads DTGVSQNPRHKITKRGQNVTFRCDPISEHNRLYWYRQTLGQGPEFLTYFQNEAQLEKSRLLSDRFSAERPKGSFSTLEIQRTEQGDSAMYLCASSIPPGELFFGEGSRLTVL.

The chain joins TRBV7-8 to TRBJ1-2; 9 bases fit TRBD1. The CDR3 is made up of 15 amino acids. V shed 2 bases, J shed 5 bases, and the junction held 6 bases outside the gene matches. Germline CDR1 and CDR2: SGHVS and FQNEAQ. The CDR3 DNA follows: TGTGCCAGCAGCTTAACCCCCGGGACAGGGTATGGCTACACCTTC. Amino acids: CASSLTPGTGYGYTF.

The chain employs TRBV5-1 and TRBJ2-1; TRBD2 agrees at 14 bases. The V gene end was trimmed by 5 bases and the J gene end by 1 base; junction bases not matched to a gene: 5. CDR1 and CDR2 (germline): SGHRS, YFSETQ. This CDR3 has 17 amino acids. The CDR3 coding sequence is TGCGCCAGCAGAGGGACTAGCGGGAGTGGGTCCTACAATGAGCAGTTCTTC. Encoded protein: CASRGTSGSGSYNEQFF.

This chain joins TRBV2 and TRBJ1-1; tentatively, D is TRBD1 (5 bases). Trimming left V 2 bases short and J 4 bases short, with 14 bases between. This CDR3 has 15 amino acids. Germline assignment: CDR1 SNHLY and CDR2 FYNNEI. In DNA, the CDR3 is TGTGCCAGCAGTGAACAAGGGCAGGGCATCACTGAAGCTTTCTTT. Residues: CASSEQGQGITEAFF.

The chain couples TRBV2 to TRBJ1-1; possible D gene TRBD1, 5 bases. Germline values: CDR1 SNHLY, CDR2 FYNNEI. The V end was cut by 7 bases, the J end by 0 bases, with 9 bases between. The CDR3 is made up of 13 amino acids. The CDR3 here is CASTGLMNTEAFF. The CDR3 DNA follows: TGTGCCAGCACGGGACTTATGAACACTGAAGCTTTCTTT.

The sample holds a few counts of this clone. The chain recombines TRBV6-5 with TRBJ2-7, with 9 bases fitting TRBD2. Germline lookup yields CDR1 MNHEY and CDR2 SVGAGI. V shed 8 bases, J shed 7 bases, and the junction held 3 bases outside the gene matches. The CDR3 covers 11 residues. CDR3 DNA: TGTGCCAGCGGTAGCGGGGGTGAGCAGTACTTC. Its protein product is CASGSGGEQYF.

The chain uses TRBV5-1 and TRBJ2-2; possibly TRBD2 for D (5 bases). From germline, CDR1 is SGHRS and CDR2 YFSETQ. Trimming took off 0 bases at V and 8 bases at J, with 17 bases between the two ends. This CDR3 spans 16 amino acids. The CDR3 here is CASSLGRGIGGGELFF. CDR3 DNA sequence: TGCGCCAGCAGCTTGGGACGGGGTATCGGCGGAGGGGAGCTGTTTTTT.

V is TRBV25-1 and J is TRBJ2-2; D possibly corresponds to TRBD1 (5 bases). This CDR3 region has 14 residues. Germline V gene sequence: CDR1 MGHDK, CDR2 SYGVNS. V was shortened by 1 base and J by 3 bases, with 6 bases between the two germline ends. CDR3 in amino acids: CASSESRDTGELFF. CDR3 DNA: TGTGCCAGCAGTGAATCCAGGGACACCGGGGAGCTGTTTTTT.

In its sample, this clone was seen a few times. The chain employs TRBV27 and TRBJ1-5; 8 bases are a match to TRBD1. The J segment lost 3 bases and the V segment lost 7 bases, leaving 8 bases of the junction unmatched. The CDR3 has 15 amino acids. Germline loops: CDR1 MNHEY, CDR2 SMNVEV (reference sequence). CDR3 nucleotide sequence: TGTGCCAGCACACTCCTGACAGGGGTCAATCAGCCCCAGCATTTT. Its translation is CASTLLTGVNQPQHF.